The source of this T cell receptor beta chain is a study of T-cell memory formation after mild COVID-19. Points from the study as a whole: Pre-infection memory already had some responding clones, implying cross-reactive memory joined.

From germline, CDR1 is LNHNV and CDR2 YYDKDF (reference sequence). The CDR3 extends over 16 amino acids. V dropped 4 bases and J dropped 4; count of bases not matched to a gene: 7. 5'RACE with constant-segment primers yielded barcoded, UMI-tagged TCR alpha and TCR beta cDNA libraries. TCRdb analysed the 5' RACE reads with MiXCR anew, one entry per CDR3 protein. The repertoire holds approximately 350,000 distinct CDR3 sequences, with around 27% as singletons. This clonotype has just a few counts. The antigen remains undetermined. Sequenced material: PBMCs or a T cell subset sorted from them (not recorded which). The clonotype comes from an adult woman who had mild COVID-19 (a few samples of this study predate the infection). Cell type and time point are not known. The chain uses TRBV15 and TRBJ2-1; 10 nucleotides agree with TRBD2. The CDR3 reads CATSNILAGSYNEQFF. The DNA of the CDR3 is TGTGCCACCAGCAACATACTAGCGGGATCGTACAATGAGCAGTTCTTC.